The sequence of this T cell receptor (beta chain) was determined in a study of T cell changes during pregnancy in multiple sclerosis. Per germline, CDR1 LNHDA and CDR2 SQIVND (reference sequence). The CDR3 spans 14 residues. The V end lost 7 bases, the J end lost 3 bases, and 15 bases lay between the germline ends. Sequencing was performed with immunoSEQ multiplex PCR; in TCRdb, only in-frame clones are kept and a portion is missing. Found here are 85,000 to 100,000 clones, 85% to 95% of them singletons; the top ten hold almost 1%. The TCR originated in a female donor with multiple sclerosis, enrolled in a pregnancy study. The sequences come from peripheral blood, collected after pregnancy. The chain joins TRBV19 to TRBJ1-1; perhaps TRBD1 as D (5 bases). CDR3 sequence: CASTLGRMYTEAFF. CDR3 nucleotide sequence: TGTGCCAGTACCCTGGGGCGGATGTACACTGAAGCTTTCTTT.